The rows below give T cell receptor beta chains drawn from one sample of a study of cytomegalovirus exposure and HLA in healthy donors. Profiling relied on immunoSEQ multiplex PCR, and the TCRdb table lists in-frame clones only, not all of them. Of 140,000 to 150,000 clones listed, around four fifths are singletons. The sample taken for sequencing was PBMCs. The origin of the receptors is a male donor in good health and CMV-seronegative. The CDR3 runs from the conserved cysteine through the conserved F or W. The order of the fields is V gene, D gene, J gene, clone size, CDR3 length, CDR3 protein, CDR3 DNA. The D gene is left open where the match is weak. Expanded clones are given a class, and other clones once, few, many or no size at all.

v_gene: TRBV6-1
d_gene: TRBD2
j_gene: TRBJ2-1
abundance: .
len: 13
CDR3aa: CASGPGTSVEQFF
CDR3nt: TGTGCCAGCGGCCCCGGGACTAGCGTTGAGCAGTTCTTC

v_gene: TRBV7-9
d_gene: TRBD1
j_gene: TRBJ1-3
abundance: .
len: 17
CDR3aa: CASSGDRGGPSGNTIYF
CDR3nt: TGTGCCAGCAGTGGGGATCGAGGGGGCCCCTCTGGAAACACCATATATTTT

v_gene: TRBV4-3
d_gene: .
j_gene: TRBJ2-6
abundance: .
len: 18
CDR3aa: CASSQEGGWISGANVLTF
CDR3nt: TGCGCCAGCAGCCAAGAGGGGGGTTGGATCTCTGGGGCCAACGTCCTGACTTTC

v_gene: TRBV2
d_gene: .
j_gene: TRBJ2-7
abundance: .
len: 15
CDR3aa: CASSLDEQGSYEQYF
CDR3nt: TGTGCCAGCAGTTTAGACGAACAGGGATCCTACGAGCAGTACTTC

v_gene: TRBV6-5
d_gene: .
j_gene: TRBJ1-1
abundance: .
len: 10
CDR3aa: CAIYTPEAFF
CDR3nt: TGTGCCATCTATACCCCCGAAGCTTTCTTT

v_gene: TRBV4-1
d_gene: TRBD1
j_gene: TRBJ2-7
abundance: .
len: 15
CDR3aa: CASSQERDRGNEQYF
CDR3nt: TGCGCCAGCAGCCAAGAAAGAGACAGGGGAAACGAGCAGTACTTC

v_gene: TRBV4-1
d_gene: TRBD2
j_gene: TRBJ2-1
abundance: .
len: 16
CDR3aa: CASSQVVGGAYNEQFF
CDR3nt: TGCGCCAGCAGCCAAGTGGTCGGGGGGGCTTACAATGAGCAGTTCTTC

v_gene: TRBV28
d_gene: .
j_gene: TRBJ2-7
abundance: .
len: 12
CDR3aa: CASQSRGHEQYF
CDR3nt: TGTGCCAGCCAGTCTCGGGGTCACGAGCAGTACTTC

v_gene: TRBV4-3
d_gene: TRBD2
j_gene: TRBJ2-7
abundance: .
len: 16
CDR3aa: CASSQDLTGGPDEQYF
CDR3nt: TGCGCCAGCAGCCAAGATTTGACGGGAGGGCCTGACGAGCAGTACTTC

v_gene: TRBV15
d_gene: .
j_gene: TRBJ1-2
abundance: few
len: 14
CDR3aa: CATSRDSIGEGYTF
CDR3nt: TGTGCCACCAGCAGAGATTCGATAGGGGAAGGCTACACCTTC

v_gene: TRBV18
d_gene: .
j_gene: TRBJ1-6
abundance: .
len: 13
CDR3aa: CASSPEVNSPLHF
CDR3nt: TGTGCCAGCTCACCGGAGGTAAATTCACCCCTCCACTTT

v_gene: TRBV15
d_gene: .
j_gene: TRBJ2-5
abundance: .
len: 14
CDR3aa: CATSRDGLQETQYF
CDR3nt: TGTGCCACCAGCAGGGACGGACTCCAAGAGACCCAGTACTTC

v_gene: TRBV6-1
d_gene: .
j_gene: TRBJ1-1
abundance: .
len: 14
CDR3aa: CASSVVTGNTEAFF
CDR3nt: TGTGCCAGCAGTGTCGTGACGGGGAACACTGAAGCTTTCTTT

v_gene: TRBV4-3
d_gene: .
j_gene: TRBJ1-3
abundance: .
len: 15
CDR3aa: CASSQIRGSGNTIYF
CDR3nt: TGCGCCAGCAGCCAGATCAGGGGTTCAGGAAACACCATATATTTT

v_gene: TRBV6-1
d_gene: .
j_gene: TRBJ2-7
abundance: .
len: 14
CDR3aa: CASRGTTGSYEQYF
CDR3nt: TGTGCCAGCAGGGGGACAACAGGTTCCTACGAGCAGTACTTC

v_gene: TRBV27
d_gene: .
j_gene: TRBJ2-3
abundance: .
len: 16
CDR3aa: CASRELVGGRADTQYF
CDR3nt: TGTGCCAGCAGAGAACTAGTGGGGGGGCGTGCAGATACGCAGTATTTT

v_gene: TRBV18
d_gene: .
j_gene: TRBJ2-7
abundance: .
len: 14
CDR3aa: CASSPRNRPYEQYF
CDR3nt: TGTGCCAGCTCACCACGAAACAGACCCTACGAGCAGTACTTC

v_gene: TRBV5-6
d_gene: .
j_gene: TRBJ2-1
abundance: .
len: 14
CDR3aa: CASSFFRSYNEQFF
CDR3nt: TGTGCCAGCAGCTTTTTCCGGAGCTACAATGAGCAGTTCTTC

v_gene: TRBV30
d_gene: TRBD2
j_gene: TRBJ2-7
abundance: .
len: 14
CDR3aa: CAWSAERGSYEQYF
CDR3nt: TGTGCCTGGAGTGCGGAGCGGGGCTCCTACGAGCAGTACTTC

v_gene: TRBV5-1
d_gene: TRBD2
j_gene: TRBJ2-3
abundance: .
len: 18
CDR3aa: CASSFHSGGAGNTDTQYF
CDR3nt: TGCGCCAGCAGCTTCCATAGCGGGGGGGCCGGTAACACAGATACGCAGTATTTT

v_gene: TRBV7-9
d_gene: .
j_gene: TRBJ2-1
abundance: few
len: 13
CDR3aa: CASSLSSYNEQFF
CDR3nt: TGTGCCAGCAGCCTAAGCTCCTACAATGAGCAGTTCTTC

v_gene: TRBV7-9
d_gene: .
j_gene: TRBJ1-6
abundance: .
len: 15
CDR3aa: CASSSLGGGNSPLHF
CDR3nt: TGTGCCAGCAGCTCCCTAGGGGGTGGTAATTCACCCCTCCACTTT

v_gene: TRBV28
d_gene: .
j_gene: TRBJ2-3
abundance: .
len: 13
CDR3aa: CASSLEFWDTQYF
CDR3nt: TGTGCCAGCAGTTTGGAGTTTTGGGATACGCAGTATTTT

v_gene: TRBV7-9
d_gene: TRBD2
j_gene: TRBJ2-3
abundance: .
len: 13
CDR3aa: CAGREGYTDTQYF
CDR3nt: TGTGCCGGGAGGGAGGGATACACAGATACGCAGTATTTT

v_gene: TRBV2
d_gene: TRBD2
j_gene: TRBJ2-1
abundance: .
len: 16
CDR3aa: CASSLRVAGDYNEQFF
CDR3nt: TGTGCCAGCAGTCTGCGGGTAGCGGGGGACTACAATGAGCAGTTCTTC

v_gene: TRBV7-2
d_gene: TRBD2
j_gene: TRBJ2-7
abundance: .
len: 17
CDR3aa: CASSLKGGLAGIVEQYF
CDR3nt: TGTGCCAGCAGCCTCAAGGGAGGACTAGCGGGAATTGTCGAGCAGTACTTC

v_gene: TRBV25-1
d_gene: TRBD1
j_gene: TRBJ1-1
abundance: .
len: 13
CDR3aa: CASSVEGATEAFF
CDR3nt: TGTGCCAGCAGTGTTGAGGGGGCGACTGAAGCTTTCTTT

v_gene: TRBV27
d_gene: TRBD2
j_gene: TRBJ2-7
abundance: .
len: 18
CDR3aa: CASSFGVGRAGGTYEQYF
CDR3nt: TGTGCCAGCAGTTTCGGGGTTGGTAGGGCGGGAGGTACCTACGAGCAGTACTTC

v_gene: TRBV5-1
d_gene: TRBD2
j_gene: TRBJ2-7
abundance: .
len: 15
CDR3aa: CASSLGTSRGYEQYF
CDR3nt: TGCGCCAGCAGCTTGGGGACTAGCAGGGGATACGAGCAGTACTTC

v_gene: TRBV7-3
d_gene: TRBD2
j_gene: TRBJ2-7
abundance: .
len: 16
CDR3aa: CASSSNPPGLAGEQYF
CDR3nt: TGTGCCAGCAGCTCAAATCCCCCCGGACTAGCGGGCGAGCAGTACTTC

v_gene: TRBV5-5
d_gene: TRBD2
j_gene: TRBJ2-7
abundance: .
len: 15
CDR3aa: CASSLGWEGKDEQYF
CDR3nt: TGTGCCAGCAGCTTGGGGTGGGAGGGGAAGGACGAGCAGTACTTC

v_gene: TRBV5-1
d_gene: TRBD1
j_gene: TRBJ2-7
abundance: .
len: 15
CDR3aa: CASSSGTGSTYEQYF
CDR3nt: TGCGCCAGCAGCTCCGGGACAGGGTCCACCTACGAGCAGTACTTC

v_gene: TRBV7-2
d_gene: .
j_gene: TRBJ2-1
abundance: .
len: 12
CDR3aa: CASSFSFFWQFF
CDR3nt: .

v_gene: TRBV13
d_gene: TRBD1
j_gene: TRBJ2-7
abundance: .
len: 13
CDR3aa: CASSVDRDYEQYF
CDR3nt: TGTGCCAGCAGCGTGGACAGGGACTACGAGCAGTACTTC

v_gene: TRBV7-9
d_gene: TRBD2
j_gene: TRBJ2-1
abundance: .
len: 15
CDR3aa: CASTSGSPSYNEQFF
CDR3nt: TGTGCCAGCACAAGCGGGAGTCCCTCCTACAATGAGCAGTTCTTC

v_gene: TRBV28
d_gene: .
j_gene: TRBJ1-2
abundance: .
len: 16
CDR3aa: CASRNYGQISNYGYTF
CDR3nt: TGTGCCAGCAGGAATTACGGACAGATTTCTAACTATGGCTACACCTTC

v_gene: TRBV15
d_gene: .
j_gene: TRBJ2-7
abundance: .
len: 13
CDR3aa: CATSSLVADEQYF
CDR3nt: TGTGCCACCAGCAGTCTAGTGGCGGACGAGCAGTACTTC

v_gene: TRBV10-3
d_gene: TRBD1
j_gene: TRBJ2-7
abundance: .
len: 14
CDR3aa: CAITRDRGQYEQYF
CDR3nt: TGTGCCATCACAAGAGACAGGGGGCAGTACGAGCAGTACTTC

v_gene: TRBV19
d_gene: TRBD1
j_gene: TRBJ2-6
abundance: .
len: 19
CDR3aa: CASSISGGQGFSGANVLTF
CDR3nt: TGTGCCAGTAGCATCTCAGGGGGACAGGGGTTCTCTGGGGCCAACGTCCTGACTTTC

v_gene: TRBV11-2
d_gene: .
j_gene: TRBJ2-5
abundance: once
len: 15
CDR3aa: CASSSPGDVQETQYF
CDR3nt: TGTGCCAGCAGCTCCCCGGGGGACGTCCAAGAGACCCAGTACTTC